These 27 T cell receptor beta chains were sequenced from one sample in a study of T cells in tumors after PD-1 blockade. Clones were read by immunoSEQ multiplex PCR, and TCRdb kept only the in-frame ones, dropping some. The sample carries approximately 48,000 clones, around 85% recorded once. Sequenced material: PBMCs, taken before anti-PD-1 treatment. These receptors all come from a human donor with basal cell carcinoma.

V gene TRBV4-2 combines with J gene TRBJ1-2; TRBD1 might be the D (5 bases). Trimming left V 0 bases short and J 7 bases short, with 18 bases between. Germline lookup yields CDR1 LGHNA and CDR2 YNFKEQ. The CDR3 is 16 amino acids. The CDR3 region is CASSQDPTFRTFGYTF. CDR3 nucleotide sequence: TGTGCCAGCAGCCAAGACCCCACCTTCAGGACATTTGGCTACACCTTC.

The CDR3 DNA reads TGTGCCAGCAGTGAACCCCAGGGGGCAGGCGGCTACACCTTC. Amino acid sequence: CASSEPQGAGGYTF. The V and J genes are TRBV25-1 and TRBJ1-2; 8 bases agree with TRBD1. Germline V gene sequence: CDR1 MGHDK, CDR2 SYGVNS. V lost 2 bases and J lost 8; bases outside the gene matches: 7. The CDR3 loop spans 14 amino acids.

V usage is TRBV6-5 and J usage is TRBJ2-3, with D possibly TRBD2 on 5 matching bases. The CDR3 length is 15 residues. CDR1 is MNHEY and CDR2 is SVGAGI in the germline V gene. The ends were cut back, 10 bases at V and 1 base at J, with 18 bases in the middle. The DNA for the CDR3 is TGTGCCACCGTTCTCCGGGGTGGGGGCACAGATACGCAGTATTTT. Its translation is CATVLRGGGTDTQYF.

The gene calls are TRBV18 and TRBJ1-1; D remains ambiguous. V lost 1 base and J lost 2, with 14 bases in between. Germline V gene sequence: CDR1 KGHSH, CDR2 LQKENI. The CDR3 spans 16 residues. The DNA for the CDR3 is TGTGCCAGCTCACCACTGGCGGGATTGATAAACACTGAAGCTTTCTTT. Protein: CASSPLAGLINTEAFF.

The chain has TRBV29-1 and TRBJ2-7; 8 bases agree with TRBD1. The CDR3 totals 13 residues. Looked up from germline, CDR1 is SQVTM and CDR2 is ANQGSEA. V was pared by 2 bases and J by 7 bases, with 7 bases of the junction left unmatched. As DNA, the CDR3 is TGCAGCGTTGAACTCAGGGGGCAGGGAGAGCAGTACTTC. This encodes CSVELRGQGEQYF.

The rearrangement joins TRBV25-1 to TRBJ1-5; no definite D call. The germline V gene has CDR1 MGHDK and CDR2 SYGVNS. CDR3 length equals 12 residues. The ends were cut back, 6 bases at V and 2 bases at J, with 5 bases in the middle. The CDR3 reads CASRDGNQPQHF. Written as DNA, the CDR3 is TGTGCCAGCAGGGATGGCAATCAGCCCCAGCATTTT.

The CDR3 coding sequence is TGTGCCAGCAGCCCCGGACAGGGAAGGTTGAACACTGAAGCTTTCTTT. Its protein is CASSPGQGRLNTEAFF. The gene calls are TRBV7-9 and TRBJ1-1; TRBD1 agrees at 8 bases. In germline, CDR1 is SEHNR, CDR2 FQNEAQ (reference sequence). Trimming at V came to 5 bases and at J to 0 bases, leaving 8 bases not matched to a gene. The CDR3 has 16 amino acids.

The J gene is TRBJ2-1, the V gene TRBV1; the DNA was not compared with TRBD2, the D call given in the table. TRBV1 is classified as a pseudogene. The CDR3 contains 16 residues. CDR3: CTSSQDGGVIFSEQFF. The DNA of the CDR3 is TGCACCAGCAGCCAAGATGGCGGGGTCATTTTTAGTGAGCAGTTCTTC.

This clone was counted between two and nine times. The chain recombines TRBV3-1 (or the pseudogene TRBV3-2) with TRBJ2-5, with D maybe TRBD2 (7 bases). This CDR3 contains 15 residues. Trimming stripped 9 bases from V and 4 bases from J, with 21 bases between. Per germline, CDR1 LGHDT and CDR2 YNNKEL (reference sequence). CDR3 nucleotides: TGTGCCAGTGCGAACCGGGGGGCGAGGGGAGAGACCCAGTACTTC. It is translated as CASANRGARGETQYF.

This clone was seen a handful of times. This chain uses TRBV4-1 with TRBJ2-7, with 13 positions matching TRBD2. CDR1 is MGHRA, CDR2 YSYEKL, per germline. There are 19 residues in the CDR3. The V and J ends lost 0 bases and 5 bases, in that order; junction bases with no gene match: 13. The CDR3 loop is CASSQERTSGGLGRHEQYF. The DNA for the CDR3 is TGCGCCAGCAGCCAAGAAAGGACTAGCGGGGGACTGGGACGCCACGAGCAGTACTTC.

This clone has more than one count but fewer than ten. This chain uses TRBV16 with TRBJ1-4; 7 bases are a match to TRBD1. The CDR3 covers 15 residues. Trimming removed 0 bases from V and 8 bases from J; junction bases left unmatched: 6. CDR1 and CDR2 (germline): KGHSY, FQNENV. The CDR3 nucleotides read TGTGCCAGCAGCCAATCGTCGCAGGGGGAGGAAAAACTGTTTTTT. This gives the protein CASSQSSQGEEKLFF.

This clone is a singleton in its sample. The CDR3 nucleotides read TGTGCCAGCAGCCGGGGGAGGGGGGTCTACGAGCAGTACTTC. Translation: CASSRGRGVYEQYF. This chain uses TRBV28 with TRBJ2-7, with D possibly TRBD2 on 7 matching bases. The V end was cut by 6 bases, the J end by 3 bases, with 15 bases between. Germline CDR1 MDHEN, CDR2 SYDVKM. The CDR3 length is 14 residues.

Here the CDR3 DNA reads TGTGCCAGCAGCTTGGGACAGGGTCGAGCTAACTATGGCTACACCTTC. This encodes CASSLGQGRANYGYTF. The chain has TRBV5-5 and TRBJ1-2, with 7 positions matching TRBD1. Germline assignment: CDR1 SGHKS and CDR2 YYEKEE (reference sequence). The V gene end was trimmed by 0 bases and the J gene end by 0 bases; junction bases not matched to a gene: 5. The CDR3 consists of 16 residues. Combining the CDR3 with reference TRBV5-5 and TRBJ1-2 gives the whole variable domain DAGVTQSPTHLIKTRGQQVTLRCSPISGHKSVSWYQQVLGQGPQFIFQYYEKEERGRGNFPDRFSARQFPNYSSELNVNALLLGDSALYLCASSLGQGRANYGYTFGSGTRLTVV.

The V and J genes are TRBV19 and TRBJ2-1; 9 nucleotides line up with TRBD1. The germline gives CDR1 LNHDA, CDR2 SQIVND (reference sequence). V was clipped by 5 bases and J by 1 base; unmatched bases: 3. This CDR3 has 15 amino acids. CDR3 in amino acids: CASSSDRGSYNEQFF. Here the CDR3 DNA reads TGTGCCAGTAGTTCGGACAGGGGATCCTACAATGAGCAGTTCTTC.

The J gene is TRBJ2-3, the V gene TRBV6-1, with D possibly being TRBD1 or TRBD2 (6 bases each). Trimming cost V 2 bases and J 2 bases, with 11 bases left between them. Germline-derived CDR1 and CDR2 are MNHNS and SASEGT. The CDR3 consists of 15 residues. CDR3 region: CASSERGPPTDTQYF. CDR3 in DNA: TGTGCCAGCAGTGAACGGGGGCCCCCCACAGATACGCAGTATTTT.

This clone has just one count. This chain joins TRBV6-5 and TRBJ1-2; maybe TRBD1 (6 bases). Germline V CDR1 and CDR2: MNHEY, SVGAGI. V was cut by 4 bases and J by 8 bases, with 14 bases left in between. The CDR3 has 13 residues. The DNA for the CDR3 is TGTGCCAGCAGTTCCAGGGGCAGAGGAGGCTACACCTTC. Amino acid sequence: CASSSRGRGGYTF.

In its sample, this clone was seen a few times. The CDR3 region has the DNA TGTGCCAGCAGCCCTGGGATGAATCAGCCCCAGCATTTT. Translation gives CASSPGMNQPQHF. V and J are TRBV5-8 and TRBJ1-5; no firm D call. The ends were cut back, 4 bases at V and 4 bases at J, with 9 bases in the middle. Germline V gene lookup returns CDR1 SGHTS and CDR2 YDEGEE. The CDR3 consists of 13 residues.

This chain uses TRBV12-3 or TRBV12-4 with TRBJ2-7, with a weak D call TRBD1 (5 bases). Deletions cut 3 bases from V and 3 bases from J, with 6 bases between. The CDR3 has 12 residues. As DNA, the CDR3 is TGTGCCAGCAGTTTTAGGGGCTACGAGCAGTACTTC. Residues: CASSFRGYEQYF.

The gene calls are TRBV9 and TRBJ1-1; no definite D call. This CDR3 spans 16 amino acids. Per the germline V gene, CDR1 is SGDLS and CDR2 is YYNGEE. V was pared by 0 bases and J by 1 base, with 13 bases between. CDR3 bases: TGTGCCAGCAGCGTAGCTACTGGGTCCAAGAACACTGAAGCTTTCTTT. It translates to CASSVATGSKNTEAFF.

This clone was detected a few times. CDR3 sequence (DNA): TGTGCCAGCGTGCAAAATAATTCACCCCTCCACTTT. This sequence encodes CASVQNNSPLHF. The genes are TRBV28 and TRBJ1-6; the D is unclear. The length of the CDR3 is 12 residues. Germline lookup yields CDR1 MDHEN and CDR2 SYDVKM. V lost 8 bases and J lost 5, with 7 bases in between. Full variable domain (outside the CDR3, taken from reference TRBV28 and TRBJ1-6): DVKVTQSSRYLVKRTGEKVFLECVQDMDHENMFWYRQDPGLGLRLIYFSYDVKMKEKGDIPEGYSVSREKKERFSLILESASTNQTSMYLCASVQNNSPLHFGNGTRLTVT.

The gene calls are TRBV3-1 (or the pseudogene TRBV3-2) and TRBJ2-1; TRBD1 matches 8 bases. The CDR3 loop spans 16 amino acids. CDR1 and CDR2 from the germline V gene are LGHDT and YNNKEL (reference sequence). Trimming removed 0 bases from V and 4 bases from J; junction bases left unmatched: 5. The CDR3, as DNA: TGTGCCAGCAGCCAAGATGACAGGGGTTGGTACAATGAGCAGTTCTTC. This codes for CASSQDDRGWYNEQFF.

In DNA, the CDR3 is TGTGCCAGCAGTCCCGTGAGCTCCTACGAGCAGTACTTC. This gives the protein CASSPVSSYEQYF. This sequence joins TRBV25-1 and TRBJ2-7; D unresolved. From germline, CDR1 is MGHDK and CDR2 SYGVNS. V lost 5 bases to trimming and J lost 0 bases, with 8 bases between them. This CDR3 contains 13 residues.

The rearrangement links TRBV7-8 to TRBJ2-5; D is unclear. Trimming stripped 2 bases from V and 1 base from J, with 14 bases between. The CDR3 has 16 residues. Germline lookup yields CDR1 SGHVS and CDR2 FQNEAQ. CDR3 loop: CASSLSSSYGQETQYF. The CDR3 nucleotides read TGTGCCAGCAGCTTATCCTCTAGTTATGGCCAAGAGACCCAGTACTTC.

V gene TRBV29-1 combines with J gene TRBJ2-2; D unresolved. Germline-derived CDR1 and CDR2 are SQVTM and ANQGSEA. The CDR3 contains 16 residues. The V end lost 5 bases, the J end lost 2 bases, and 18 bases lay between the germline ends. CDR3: CSVIPTEGRNTGELFF. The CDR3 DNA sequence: TGCAGCGTTATCCCGACGGAAGGTCGAAACACCGGGGAGCTGTTTTTT.

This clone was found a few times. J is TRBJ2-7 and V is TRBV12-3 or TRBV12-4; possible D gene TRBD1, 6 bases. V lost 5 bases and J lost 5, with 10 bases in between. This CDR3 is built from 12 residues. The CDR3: CASSKTGNEQYF. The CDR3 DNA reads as TGTGCCAGCAGTAAGACAGGAAACGAGCAGTACTTC.

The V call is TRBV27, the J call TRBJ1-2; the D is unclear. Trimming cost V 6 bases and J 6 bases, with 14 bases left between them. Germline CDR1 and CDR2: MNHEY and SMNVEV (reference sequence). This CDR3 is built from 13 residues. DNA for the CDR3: TGTGCCAGCAGGAACTATGGGCAGGATGGCTACACCTTC. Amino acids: CASRNYGQDGYTF.

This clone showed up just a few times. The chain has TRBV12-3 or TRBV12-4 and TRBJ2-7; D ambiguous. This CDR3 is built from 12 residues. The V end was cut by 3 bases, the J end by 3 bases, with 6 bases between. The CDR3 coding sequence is TGTGCCAGCAGTTTCAGAGTCTACGAGCAGTACTTC. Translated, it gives CASSFRVYEQYF.